The 32 T cell receptor beta chains below were found in one sample sequenced in a study of T cell responses to AZD1222 COVID-19 vaccine. Some clones are missing from TCRdb's copy, which holds only in-frame ones; the method was immunoSEQ multiplex PCR. The repertoire holds about 56,000 clones, with 75% to 90% as singletons. The sample was peripheral blood, taken 28 days after the second AZD1222 dose. Receptors originate from an adult who received the AZD1222 COVID-19 vaccine.

V usage is TRBV18 and J usage is TRBJ1-6; no firm D call. The CDR3 consists of 14 residues. Deletions cut 0 bases from V and 9 bases from J, with 9 bases between. Germline V gene data show CDR1 as KGHSH and CDR2 as LQKENI. The CDR3 spells CASSPPGKVSPLHF. In nucleotides, the CDR3 is TGTGCCAGCTCACCACCAGGGAAAGTTTCACCCCTCCACTTT.

This clone appeared once. J is TRBJ1-2 and V is TRBV12-3 or TRBV12-4; D is uncertain. V was pared by 7 bases and J by 6 bases, with 15 bases between. The CDR3 extends over 13 amino acids. The CDR3 loop is CASTSRVSNGYTF. Here the CDR3 DNA reads TGTGCCAGCACCTCCCGGGTCTCCAATGGCTACACCTTC.

The rearrangement joins TRBV7-9 to TRBJ1-6; 9 positions match TRBD1. The CDR3 extends over 14 amino acids. Germline V gene data show CDR1 as SEHNR and CDR2 as FQNEAQ (reference sequence). V dropped 3 bases and J dropped 10; count of bases not matched to a gene: 4. The CDR3 reads CASSLGQGGSPLHF. The CDR3 bases are TGTGCCAGCAGCTTGGGACAGGGAGGCTCACCCCTCCACTTT.

This rearrangement joins TRBV28 to TRBJ2-4; D might be TRBD1 or TRBD2, each matching 6 bases. The CDR3 is 16 residues long. Germline V lookup: CDR1 MDHEN, CDR2 SYDVKM. Trimming took off 7 bases at V and 2 bases at J, with 18 bases between the two ends. DNA of the CDR3: TGTGCCAGCACCTCCGGGGGCGGGGCCCCCAAAAACATTCAGTACTTC. This translates into CASTSGGGAPKNIQYF.

The chain employs TRBV5-1 and TRBJ1-2; D remains ambiguous. The CDR3 sequence is 13 residues long. Per germline, CDR1 SGHRS and CDR2 YFSETQ. The V end was cut by 2 bases, the J end by 7 bases, with 12 bases between. CDR3 in DNA: TGCGCCAGCAGCTTTAATACGGGGTCTGGCTACACCTTC. As protein: CASSFNTGSGYTF.

The chain is built from TRBV28 and TRBJ1-2, with D possibly matching TRBD1 (6 bases). Per the germline V gene, CDR1 is MDHEN and CDR2 is SYDVKM. The ends were cut back, 3 bases at V and 3 bases at J, with 17 bases in the middle. This CDR3 has 16 residues. The CDR3 DNA reads as TGTGCCAGCAGTTTTAGTGGTTTGAAGGGGGACTATGGCTACACCTTC. It codes for CASSFSGLKGDYGYTF.

The rearrangement uses TRBV3-1 (or the pseudogene TRBV3-2) and TRBJ2-3, with 11 nucleotides matching TRBD2. CDR3 length: 15 amino acids. J lost 4 bases, V lost 6 bases, and 6 bases had no gene match. CDR1 and CDR2 from the germline V gene are LGHDT and YNNKEL (reference sequence). CDR3 in amino acids: CASRRTSGGADTQYF. DNA for the CDR3: TGTGCCAGCAGGCGTACTAGCGGGGGTGCAGATACGCAGTATTTT.

The chain carries TRBV19 and TRBJ1-5; possible D gene TRBD1, 6 bases. CDR1 is LNHDA, CDR2 SQIVND, per germline (reference sequence). The CDR3 contains 15 residues. V lost 5 bases, J lost 3 bases, and 14 bases lay in between. CDR3 amino acids: CASSLSGGNNQPQHF. The DNA for the CDR3 is TGTGCCAGTAGTTTAAGTGGGGGCAACAATCAGCCCCAGCATTTT. The whole variable domain, filled in from reference TRBV19 and TRBJ1-5, reads DGGITQSPKYLFRKEGQNVTLSCEQNLNHDAMYWYRQDPGQGLRLIYYSQIVNDFQKGDIAEGYSVSREKKESFPLTVTSAQKNPTAFYLCASSLSGGNNQPQHFGDGTRLSIL.

V and J are TRBV27 and TRBJ2-1, with 7 bases matching TRBD2. CDR3 size: 14 residues. With V trimmed by 8 bases and J by 7 bases, 11 bases remained unmatched. Germline assignment: CDR1 MNHEY and CDR2 SMNVEV (reference sequence). The CDR3 loop reads CASLRGGTMNEQFF. The DNA for the CDR3 is TGTGCCAGCTTAAGAGGCGGGACTATGAATGAGCAGTTCTTC.

V gene TRBV6-5 combines with J gene TRBJ1-5; TRBD1 is a possible D gene (5 bases). Germline V lookup: CDR1 MNHEY, CDR2 SVGAGI. This CDR3 has 13 amino acids. Trimming left V 7 bases short and J 4 bases short, with 11 bases between. The CDR3 coding sequence is TGTGCCAGCACGCAGGGCGAGAATCAGCCCCAGCATTTT. This translates into CASTQGENQPQHF.

This clone was picked up one time. V gene TRBV6-5 combines with J gene TRBJ2-3, with 8 bases lining up with TRBD1. Germline assignment: CDR1 MNHEY and CDR2 SVGAGI. The V segment lost 5 bases and the J segment 0 bases; nucleotides outside the gene matches: 4. The CDR3 runs 15 residues. CDR3 DNA sequence: TGTGCCAGCAGTCGGACAGGGTTAAGCACAGATACGCAGTATTTT. It is translated as CASSRTGLSTDTQYF.

This clone was detected a few times. The chain uses TRBV11-2 and TRBJ1-1; 7 bases fit TRBD1. Germline V gene lookup returns CDR1 SGHAT and CDR2 FQNNGV. The CDR3 has 15 amino acids. V shed 2 bases, J shed 6 bases, and the junction held 9 bases outside the gene matches. The CDR3 bases are TGTGCCAGCAGCTTAAGTTCCAGGGGGGCCTCTGAAGCTTTCTTT. Its protein is CASSLSSRGASEAFF. The full variable domain, completed using reference TRBV11-2 and TRBJ1-1, is EAGVAQSPRYKIIEKRQSVAFWCNPISGHATLYWYQQILGQGPKLLIQFQNNGVVDDSQLPKDRFSAERLKGVDSTLKIQPAKLEDSAVYLCASSLSSRGASEAFFGQGTRLTVV.

The chain joins TRBV15 to TRBJ2-1; the D gene is possibly TRBD2 (6 bases). From germline, CDR1 is LNHNV and CDR2 YYDKDF (reference sequence). Deletions cut 1 base from V and 8 bases from J, with 6 bases between. CDR3 length: 12 residues. CDR3 nucleotide sequence: TGTGCCACCAGCAGAGGGGGGGATGAGCAGTTCTTC. This translates into CATSRGGDEQFF.

This clone was seen just once. V usage is TRBV27 and J usage is TRBJ1-6; no clear D. The V gene's germline CDR1 is MNHEY and CDR2 SMNVEV (reference sequence). V was clipped by 2 bases and J by 7 bases, with 6 bases between them. The CDR3 consists of 13 residues. The CDR3 DNA is TGTGCCAGCAGTTTAGCGGGAAATTCACCCCTCCACTTT. It is translated as CASSLAGNSPLHF.

The chain has TRBV7-2 and TRBJ1-4, with D perhaps matching TRBD1 (5 bases). V was pared by 2 bases and J by 0 bases, with 13 bases between. Per germline, CDR1 SGHTA and CDR2 FQGNSA. The CDR3 loop spans 17 amino acids. The CDR3 loop reads CASSLNRLGATNEKLFF. CDR3 nucleotide sequence: TGTGCCAGCAGCTTAAACAGGTTGGGAGCAACTAATGAAAAACTGTTTTTT. The full variable domain, rest sourced from reference TRBV7-2 and TRBJ1-4, is GAGVSQSPSNKVTEKGKDVELRCDPISGHTALYWYRQSLGQGLEFLIYFQGNSAPDKSGLPSDRFSAERTGGSVSTLTIQRTQQEDSAVYLCASSLNRLGATNEKLFFGSGTQLSVL.

This chain connects TRBV2 to TRBJ2-5, with D uncertain. Germline CDR1 is SNHLY and CDR2 is FYNNEI. The CDR3 sequence is 14 residues long. Trimming removed 7 bases from V and 1 base from J, with 13 bases in between. The CDR3 bases are TGTGCCAGCATGTCCCCATTCCTCCAAGAGACCCAGTACTTC. Translating it yields CASMSPFLQETQYF.

The chain has TRBV4-2 and TRBJ1-5; 8 nucleotides align to TRBD1. CDR1 LGHNA and CDR2 YNFKEQ come from the germline V gene. V lost 0 bases, J lost 9 bases, and 10 bases stayed unmatched. CDR3 length: 16 amino acids. The CDR3 region is CASSQDTGTGGRPQHF. DNA of the CDR3: TGTGCCAGCAGCCAAGATACCGGGACAGGTGGAAGGCCCCAGCATTTT.

The rearrangement links TRBV10-2 to TRBJ1-2, with a weak D call TRBD1 (5 bases). V was shortened by 8 bases and J by 6 bases, with 13 bases between the two germline ends. Germline lookup yields CDR1 WSHSY and CDR2 SAAADI. This CDR3 has 12 amino acids. CDR3 nucleotides: TGCGCCAGCGGGAACGGACACGATGGCTACACCTTC. It translates to CASGNGHDGYTF.

In this sample, this clone turned up once. The chain carries TRBV28 and TRBJ2-3; D is possibly TRBD1 (5 bases). Trimming pared 3 bases from V and 0 bases from J, leaving 16 bases between. There are 17 residues in the CDR3. Germline lookup yields CDR1 MDHEN and CDR2 SYDVKM. CDR3 protein: CASSFLPGKLSTDTQYF. The CDR3 DNA is TGTGCCAGCAGTTTTCTCCCAGGGAAATTAAGCACAGATACGCAGTATTTT.

The gene calls are TRBV28 and TRBJ2-2, with 10 positions matching TRBD1. The CDR3 runs 14 residues. The V and J ends lost 8 bases and 6 bases, in that order; junction bases with no gene match: 6. Germline V gene sequence: CDR1 MDHEN, CDR2 SYDVKM. The CDR3 nucleotides read TGTGCCAGCGCCGGGACAGGGGTCGCCGGGGAGCTGTTTTTT. This sequence encodes CASAGTGVAGELFF.

The genes are TRBV2 and TRBJ1-4, with 9 positions matching TRBD1. With 6 bases clipped from V and 8 bases from J, the junction kept 7 bases outside the gene matches. CDR1 and CDR2 (germline): SNHLY, FYNNEI. This CDR3 spans 14 amino acids. This chain's CDR3 is CASRVRQGEEKLFF. CDR3 nucleotides: TGTGCCAGCAGAGTCAGACAGGGGGAAGAAAAACTGTTTTTT.

Here the CDR3 reads CASSNTLAGVTDTQYF. In DNA, the CDR3 is TGTGCCAGCAGCAACACGCTAGCGGGAGTCACAGATACGCAGTATTTT. The gene calls are TRBV9 and TRBJ2-3; 10 bases match TRBD2. With 4 bases clipped from V and 2 bases from J, the junction kept 7 bases outside the gene matches. The CDR3 loop spans 16 amino acids. Germline V CDR1 and CDR2: SGDLS, YYNGEE.

CDR3 DNA sequence: TGCGCCAGCAGCCAAGGGGTGGGCCCCGGGACCTACGAGCAGTACTTC. Its translation is CASSQGVGPGTYEQYF. The chain carries TRBV4-1 and TRBJ2-7; weak D call: TRBD2 (5 bases). The CDR3 runs 16 residues. Germline CDR1 is MGHRA and CDR2 is YSYEKL. V shed 1 base and J shed 2 bases, with 15 bases lying between them.

This chain uses TRBV10-3 with TRBJ1-5, with D possibly TRBD1 on 5 matching bases. Trimming shortened V by 4 bases and J by 0 bases, and 16 bases separated the two germline ends. Germline CDR1 reads ENHRY; CDR2 reads SYGVKD. The CDR3 has 17 residues. CDR3 in amino acids: CAISAGRGQYSNQPQHF. The CDR3 nucleotides read TGTGCCATCAGTGCGGGAAGGGGCCAGTATAGCAATCAGCCCCAGCATTTT.

The rearrangement joins TRBV19 to TRBJ1-1, with a weak D call TRBD1 (6 bases). This CDR3 comprises 17 residues. The V and J ends lost 5 bases and 5 bases respectively, with 24 bases between them. The germline V gene has CDR1 LNHDA and CDR2 SQIVND (reference sequence). This CDR3 reads CASSGSVAGEWGTEAFF. CDR3 nucleotides: TGTGCCAGTAGTGGTAGCGTGGCAGGGGAATGGGGAACTGAAGCTTTCTTT.

This clone was observed a single time. The chain is built from TRBV6-5 and TRBJ1-5; no clear D gene. There are 15 residues in the CDR3. V shed 0 bases and J shed 7 bases, with 13 bases lying between them. The germline gives CDR1 MNHEY, CDR2 SVGAGI. The CDR3 protein is CASSYSSRGQQPQHF. CDR3 nucleotide sequence: TGTGCCAGCAGTTACTCAAGTCGAGGGCAGCAGCCCCAGCATTTT.

The rearrangement links TRBV5-1 to TRBJ1-1; TRBD1 aligns across 9 bases. The CDR3 consists of 19 residues. The germline CDR1 and CDR2 sequences are SGHRS and YFSETQ. V gave up 2 bases and J gave up 4 bases; unmatched junction bases: 18. This chain's CDR3 is CASSLRSGTGGAEGTEAFF. The CDR3 bases are TGCGCCAGCAGCTTAAGGTCGGGAACAGGGGGCGCAGAGGGCACTGAAGCTTTCTTT.

This chain uses TRBV28 with TRBJ1-2, with D unclear. Trimming stripped 5 bases from V and 2 bases from J, with 15 bases between. Germline-derived CDR1 and CDR2 are MDHEN and SYDVKM. This CDR3 spans 15 amino acids. CDR3 sequence (DNA): TGTGCCAGCAGTAGCCGGCCGGGCGGCAACTATGGCTACACCTTC. Translated: CASSSRPGGNYGYTF.

This clone appeared a few times. This chain uses TRBV7-8 with TRBJ1-2; D unresolved. The germline V gene has CDR1 SGHVS and CDR2 FQNEAQ. With 1 base removed from V and 7 bases from J, the gap between germline ends came to 10 bases. This CDR3 has 13 residues. The CDR3 loop is CASSLDLGSGYTF. CDR3 DNA sequence: TGTGCCAGCAGCTTAGACCTGGGATCTGGCTACACCTTC.

This chain's CDR3 is CASSQTRQTPLHF. CDR3 in DNA: TGTGCCAGCAGCCAAACCCGACAGACACCCCTCCACTTT. This chain uses TRBV4-2 with TRBJ1-6; TRBD1 might be the D (5 bases). From germline, CDR1 is LGHNA and CDR2 YNFKEQ. The germline V and J ends were trimmed by 2 bases and 11 bases, with 10 bases remaining between them. The CDR3 has 13 residues.

This clone is a singleton in its sample. The chain recombines TRBV3-1 (or the pseudogene TRBV3-2) with TRBJ1-1; TRBD1 matches at 8 bases. V dropped 1 base and J dropped 12; count of bases not matched to a gene: 7. CDR1 and CDR2 from the germline V gene are LGHDT and YNNKEL (reference sequence). The CDR3 loop spans 13 amino acids. The CDR3 sequence is CASSQGLQGGPFF. Here the CDR3 DNA reads TGTGCCAGCAGCCAAGGATTACAGGGGGGACCTTTCTTT.

The genes are TRBV6-5 and TRBJ2-5; the D gene is possibly TRBD1 (5 bases). Trimming took off 6 bases at V and 7 bases at J, with 12 bases between the two ends. Germline V gene data show CDR1 as MNHEY and CDR2 as SVGAGI. The CDR3 runs to 12 residues. The CDR3 nucleotides are TGTGCCAGCAGGGGGCAAAAAATGACCCAGTACTTC. It encodes CASRGQKMTQYF.